The 28 T cell receptor beta chains presented below share a single source sample, sequenced in a study of vaccination effects on CD4 cells after COVID-19. Researchers isolated CD4+ T cells once 9 to 11 days of culture had elapsed. These receptors have no known antigen. Sequencing was performed with immunoSEQ multiplex PCR; in TCRdb, only in-frame clones are kept and a portion is missing. The sample consists of about 66,000 clones, approximately 72% of them appearing once. The specimen comprised CD4+ T cells from PBMCs cultured without peptide, sampled before COVID-19 vaccination. Every receptor here comes from a human donor who had a prior SARS-CoV-2 infection.

The J gene is TRBJ2-5, the V gene TRBV5-1; no firm D call. The CDR3 extends over 13 amino acids. Germline V gene sequence: CDR1 SGHRS, CDR2 YFSETQ. The germline V and J ends were trimmed by 0 bases and 5 bases, with 8 bases remaining between them. The CDR3 reads CASSLEGRETQYF. The CDR3 DNA reads as TGCGCCAGCAGCTTGGAAGGGCGGGAGACCCAGTACTTC.

This clone turned up a few times. The genes are TRBV3-1 (or the pseudogene TRBV3-2) and TRBJ1-2; the match to TRBD1 covers 7 bases. With V trimmed by 5 bases and J by 4 bases, 4 bases remained unmatched. The CDR3 covers 13 residues. The germline V gene encodes CDR1 LGHDT and CDR2 YNNKEL (reference sequence). Written as DNA, the CDR3 is TGTGCCAGCAGCGGAGACAGGGTCTATGGCTACACCTTC. Translation: CASSGDRVYGYTF.

The chain combines TRBV4-1 with TRBJ2-2; 7 nucleotides agree with TRBD1. The V gene's germline CDR1 is MGHRA and CDR2 YSYEKL. This CDR3 is 16 amino acids long. V dropped 2 bases and J dropped 0; count of bases not matched to a gene: 3. The CDR3 DNA reads TGCGCCAGCAGCCAAAGGACAGGACCGAACACCGGGGAGCTGTTTTTT. This codes for CASSQRTGPNTGELFF.

CDR3 in DNA: TGTGCCAGCAGCCCGACTTCAGGAAACTATGGCTACACCTTC. Translating gives CASSPTSGNYGYTF. The chain combines TRBV7-3 with TRBJ1-2; unclear D gene. CDR3 length: 14 amino acids. The ends were cut back, 5 bases at V and 2 bases at J, with 12 bases in the middle. In germline, CDR1 is SGHTA, CDR2 FQGTGA.

A note on this clone: Mismatch with germline at one junction end may stem from a read error. This sequence joins TRBV7-7 and TRBJ2-5, with 8 bases aligning to TRBD2. Germline V CDR1 and CDR2: SSHAT, FNYEAQ (reference sequence). The CDR3 is 14 residues long. This chain's CDR3 is CASSFAGGAGTQYF. CDR3 DNA: TGTGCTAGCAGCTTTGCCGGGGGGGCCGGGACCCAGTACTTC.

This chain connects TRBV2 to TRBJ1-2; a possible D gene is TRBD1 (5 bases). Germline CDR1 SNHLY, CDR2 FYNNEI. V lost 4 bases and J lost 4, with 10 bases in between. This CDR3 has 13 amino acids. CDR3 nucleotides: TGTGCCAGCAGTGGGGGGGGAGCCTATGGCTACACCTTC. Amino acid sequence: CASSGGGAYGYTF.

This clone occurred a few times. Other DNA variants within this sample encode the same CDR3. The V call is TRBV19, the J call TRBJ1-6; the match to TRBD1 covers 9 bases. This CDR3 has 16 amino acids. The J segment lost 8 bases and the V segment lost 0 bases, leaving 5 bases of the junction unmatched. Germline CDR1 reads LNHDA; CDR2 reads SQIVND (reference sequence). CDR3 nucleotide sequence: TGTGCCAGTAGTATAGATCGGGGACAGGGAGATTCACCCCTCCACTTT. It specifies CASSIDRGQGDSPLHF.

The V and J genes are TRBV5-1 and TRBJ2-3, with 9 bases fitting TRBD2. This CDR3 has 17 residues. J was trimmed by 0 bases and V by 1 base; bases with no gene match: 6. Per germline, CDR1 SGHRS and CDR2 YFSETQ. In nucleotides, the CDR3 is TGCGCCAGCAGCTTGAGCGCGGGGGGGACTAGCACAGATACGCAGTATTTT. Its protein product is CASSLSAGGTSTDTQYF. Drawing the rest from reference TRBV5-1 and TRBJ2-3, the complete variable domain is KAGVTQTPRYLIKTRGQQVTLSCSPISGHRSVSWYQQTPGQGLQFLFEYFSETQRNKGNFPGRFSGRQFSNSRSEMNVSTLELGDSALYLCASSLSAGGTSTDTQYFGPGTRLTVL.

The rearrangement links TRBV19 to TRBJ2-3; D is possibly TRBD2 (5 bases). The germline gives CDR1 LNHDA, CDR2 SQIVND (reference sequence). The CDR3 covers 14 residues. Deletions cut 3 bases from V and 7 bases from J, with 14 bases between. The CDR3 loop is CASSIGGSSNTQYF. CDR3 nucleotides: TGTGCCAGTAGTATCGGTGGGAGTAGTAATACGCAGTATTTT.

The CDR3 reads CAWSSEWEEREQYF. CDR3 sequence (DNA): TGTGCCTGGAGTTCGGAATGGGAGGAGAGGGAGCAGTACTTC. The chain uses TRBV30 and TRBJ2-7, with D perhaps matching TRBD2 (6 bases). CDR3 length equals 14 residues. V lost 2 bases and J 7 bases, leaving 18 bases between the germline ends. Germline loops: CDR1 GTSNPN, CDR2 SVGIG (reference sequence).

This chain uses TRBV7-5 with TRBJ2-7; TRBD1 was called by the table and not checked on the DNA. TRBV7-5 is a known pseudogene. This CDR3 has 17 amino acids. CDR3 nucleotides: TGTGCCAGAAGCCCGGTCGGACAGGGGATGGAGGGCTACGAGCAGTACTTC. Translated: CARSPVGQGMEGYEQYF.

This clone was seen more than once but under ten times. The V call is TRBV30, the J call TRBJ1-2; D ambiguous. The CDR3 covers 16 residues. In germline, CDR1 is GTSNPN, CDR2 SVGIG (reference sequence). V lost 2 bases and J 2 bases, leaving 18 bases between the germline ends. The CDR3 region is CAWSFLGVGSNYGYTF. The CDR3 region has the DNA TGTGCCTGGAGTTTTCTCGGGGTAGGGTCGAACTATGGCTACACCTTC.

The chain couples TRBV4-1 to TRBJ2-1; 13 nucleotides agree with TRBD2. CDR3 length: 17 residues. With V trimmed by 1 base and J by 7 bases, 7 bases remained unmatched. Germline V gene lookup returns CDR1 MGHRA and CDR2 YSYEKL. This CDR3 is CASSQGLAGGFGNEQFF. CDR3 nucleotides: TGCGCCAGCAGCCAAGGACTAGCGGGAGGTTTTGGGAATGAGCAGTTCTTC.

This clone turned up a few times. The rearrangement links TRBV4-1 to TRBJ1-2; 8 bases match TRBD1. The CDR3 loop spans 16 amino acids. Trimming cost V 5 bases and J 5 bases; bases outside gene matches: 13. The germline V gene has CDR1 MGHRA and CDR2 YSYEKL. The CDR3 coding sequence is TGCGCCAGCAGCGGACAGGGCTCCCTGTTATTTTATGGCTACACCTTC. Amino acids: CASSGQGSLLFYGYTF.

This clone showed up just a few times. The chain joins TRBV12-5 to TRBJ1-1; D is perhaps TRBD1 (6 bases). Trimming removed 6 bases at V and 4 bases at J, with 12 bases between. The V gene's germline CDR1 is LGHNT and CDR2 FRNRAP. The CDR3 totals 13 residues. CDR3 sequence: CASGLEGGTEAFF. CDR3 in DNA: TGTGCTAGTGGCCTGGAGGGGGGCACTGAAGCTTTCTTT.

The chain couples TRBV7-6 to TRBJ1-6; no definite D call. CDR1 is SGHVS and CDR2 is FNYEAQ in the germline V gene. The CDR3 runs to 17 residues. The germline V and J ends were trimmed by 2 bases and 7 bases, with 18 bases remaining between them. The CDR3 bases are TGTGCCAGCAGCTTAACTTTTGGACCAACAGCGAATTCACCCCTCCACTTT. Its protein product is CASSLTFGPTANSPLHF.

The CDR3: CAWSVPNSNQPQHF. CDR3 sequence (DNA): TGTGCCTGGAGTGTGCCCAATAGCAATCAGCCCCAGCATTTT. V usage is TRBV30 and J usage is TRBJ1-5; D uncertain. Trimming took off 0 bases at V and 0 bases at J, with 6 bases between the two ends. This CDR3 contains 14 residues. CDR1 GTSNPN and CDR2 SVGIG come from the germline V gene (reference sequence).

This clone was detected a few times. The chain has TRBV4-3 and TRBJ2-7, with TRBD2 identical over 11 bases. The CDR3 has 15 amino acids. Germline V gene sequence: CDR1 LGHNA, CDR2 YSLEER. The junction had 1 base not matched to a gene; V was cut back by 2 bases and J by 1 base. The CDR3 sequence: CASSQLAGGSYEQYF. Written as DNA, the CDR3 is TGCGCCAGCAGCCAACTAGCGGGAGGATCCTACGAGCAGTACTTC.

V and J are TRBV19 and TRBJ2-2, with D possibly matching TRBD2 (5 bases). From germline, CDR1 is LNHDA and CDR2 SQIVND (reference sequence). The CDR3 sequence is 16 residues long. The germline V and J ends were trimmed by 6 bases and 0 bases, with 14 bases remaining between them. The CDR3 region has the DNA TGTGCCAGTAGATCGGGGTCTAGTCCGAACACCGGGGAGCTGTTTTTT. Translation gives CASRSGSSPNTGELFF.

V gene TRBV12-5 combines with J gene TRBJ1-2; 7 bases are shared with TRBD1. Germline loops: CDR1 LGHNT, CDR2 FRNRAP. The CDR3 is 18 residues long. V gave up 6 bases and J gave up 3 bases; unmatched junction bases: 19. In DNA form, the CDR3 reads TGTGCTAGTGGAGGACCTAGCCGGGACAGACTTGTGGACTATGGCTACACCTTC. Its protein is CASGGPSRDRLVDYGYTF.

There are a few counts of this clone. The rearrangement links TRBV6-2 or TRBV6-3 to TRBJ2-1; 11 bases line up with TRBD2. The CDR3 is made up of 16 amino acids. V shed 5 bases, J shed 12 bases, and the junction held 15 bases outside the gene matches. Looked up from germline, CDR1 is MNHEY and CDR2 is SVGEGT. CDR3 bases: TGTGCCAGCAGTCTAGGTAGCGGGAGGGCCCAATTAGGGCAGTTCTTC. It codes for CASSLGSGRAQLGQFF.

This clone appeared a few times. In DNA form, the CDR3 reads TGCGCCAGCAGCTTGGGGCCTCGGGGAAATTCACCCCTCCACTTT. This encodes CASSLGPRGNSPLHF. The J gene is TRBJ1-6, the V gene TRBV5-1; D gene unclear. This CDR3 has 15 residues. V was cut by 0 bases and J by 7 bases, with 11 bases left in between. CDR1 is SGHRS and CDR2 is YFSETQ in the germline V gene.

The gene calls are TRBV5-1 and TRBJ1-6; D might be TRBD1 (5 bases). The V end was cut by 5 bases, the J end by 9 bases, with 18 bases between. The CDR3 runs 15 residues. Germline CDR1 is SGHRS and CDR2 is YFSETQ. The CDR3 region is CASRAAVKGSSPLHF. The DNA of the CDR3 is TGCGCCAGCAGAGCGGCGGTCAAGGGGAGTTCACCCCTCCACTTT.

The genes are TRBV6-1 and TRBJ2-1, with 8 bases that match TRBD2. CDR1 MNHNS and CDR2 SASEGT come from the germline V gene. This CDR3 has 16 amino acids. J was trimmed by 0 bases and V by 0 bases; bases with no gene match: 1. The chain's CDR3 is CASSEAGTSSYNEQFF. In DNA, the CDR3 is TGTGCCAGCAGTGAAGCTGGGACTAGCTCCTACAATGAGCAGTTCTTC.

The chain couples TRBV5-1 to TRBJ2-3; the match to TRBD2 covers 7 bases. V dropped 4 bases and J dropped 0; count of bases not matched to a gene: 2. The CDR3 spans 14 residues. CDR1 is SGHRS, CDR2 YFSETQ, per germline. CDR3 sequence (DNA): TGCGCCAGCAGCGAGCGGGACAGCACAGATACGCAGTATTTT. It codes for CASSERDSTDTQYF.

CDR3 loop: CASSPSVGRYEQYF. Written as DNA, the CDR3 is TGTGCCAGCAGCCCTAGTGTTGGGAGGTACGAGCAGTACTTC. V gene TRBV7-2 combines with J gene TRBJ2-7; a weak D match, TRBD2 (6 bases). CDR1 is SGHTA, CDR2 FQGNSA, per germline. The CDR3 contains 14 residues. The V end was cut by 5 bases, the J end by 4 bases, with 15 bases between.

The chain uses TRBV29-1 and TRBJ2-7; D unresolved. CDR1 and CDR2 (germline): SQVTM, ANQGSEA. The CDR3 spans 14 residues. The V end lost 6 bases, the J end lost 0 bases, and 15 bases lay between the germline ends. This CDR3 is CSVPRGSNSYEQYF. Here the CDR3 DNA reads TGCAGCGTCCCAAGAGGCAGCAACTCCTACGAGCAGTACTTC.

The chain combines TRBV7-3 with TRBJ1-1; a possible D gene is TRBD1 (6 bases). The CDR3 runs 14 residues. V lost 0 bases to trimming and J lost 5 bases, with 10 bases between them. Germline V CDR1 and CDR2: SGHTA, FQGTGA. The CDR3 sequence: CASSLTAGVTEAFF. The CDR3 bases are TGTGCCAGCAGCTTAACGGCAGGGGTGACTGAAGCTTTCTTT.